This T cell receptor beta chain was recorded in a study of T cell responses to AZD1222 COVID-19 vaccine. Profiled with immunoSEQ multiplex PCR; TCRdb holds only in-frame clones, not every one. The table shows about 140,000 clones, with 80% to 95% occurring only once. Worth noting for this clone: Antigen: not known.

Study outcomes and limitations: Vaccination with two AZD1222 doses was followed by a rise in Spike-specific TCR breadth and depth. Repertoires in all cases were sampled only once the peak T cell response had passed.

Investigators merged groups given second doses at roughly 4 or roughly 12 weeks. Germline-derived CDR1 and CDR2 are SGHRS and YFSETQ. The CDR3 contains 12 residues. The V end was cut by 5 bases, the J end by 9 bases, with 15 bases between. This clonotype originated in an adult who received the AZD1222 COVID-19 vaccine. This specimen was peripheral blood, taken 28 days after the second AZD1222 dose. The V gene is TRBV5-1, the J gene TRBJ2-7; TRBD1 might be the D (6 bases). CDR3 amino acids: CASSYTGIGQYF. In DNA form, the CDR3 reads TGCGCCAGCAGTTATACAGGGATAGGGCAGTACTTC.